The 9 T cell receptor beta chains below all came from one sample that was sequenced in a study of shared clonotypes between healthy human individuals. Using immunoSEQ multiplex PCR, the repertoire was profiled, and TCRdb retains in-frame clones only, with some absent. The sample shows more than 450,000 clones, around 74% of them seen only once. Sequenced sample: PBMCs. These TCRs come from a middle-aged woman in good health. Some clones in this sample may be carry-over from other donors' samples.

The chain employs TRBV11-2 and TRBJ2-2; 7 bases align to TRBD1. Germline V gene data show CDR1 as SGHAT and CDR2 as FQNNGV. After removal of 5 bases from V and 3 bases from J, the junction contained 6 bases not matched to a gene. The CDR3 consists of 15 residues. The CDR3 DNA follows: TGTGCCAGCAGCCTCCGACAGGGATACACCGGGGAGCTGTTTTTT. It translates to CASSLRQGYTGELFF.

This clone showed up many times. The chain couples TRBV30 to TRBJ2-2; maybe TRBD1 (5 bases). Germline CDR1 reads GTSNPN; CDR2 reads SVGIG (reference sequence). The CDR3 contains 13 residues. Trimming left V 2 bases short and J 8 bases short, with 12 bases between. The CDR3, as DNA: TGTGCCTGGAGTATCAGGGAAGTGGGGGAGCTGTTTTTT. Its translation is CAWSIREVGELFF.

This chain's CDR3 is CASSSTSGRRGETQYF. Here the CDR3 DNA reads TGTGCCAGCAGCTCTACTAGCGGGAGAAGAGGAGAGACCCAGTACTTC. This rearrangement joins TRBV11-2 to TRBJ2-5, with 11 bases that match TRBD2. Germline CDR1 is SGHAT and CDR2 is FQNNGV. V lost 4 bases, J lost 4 bases, and 8 bases stayed unmatched. The CDR3 runs 16 residues.

The chain joins TRBV19 to TRBJ2-7, with 8 nucleotides matching TRBD1. Germline V gene sequence: CDR1 LNHDA, CDR2 SQIVND (reference sequence). V shed 5 bases, J shed 3 bases, and the junction held 9 bases outside the gene matches. The CDR3 has 15 amino acids. The CDR3 sequence: CASSPRDRYYYEQYF. CDR3 coding DNA: TGTGCCAGTAGTCCTCGGGACAGGTATTACTACGAGCAGTACTTC.

The genes are TRBV5-3 and TRBJ2-2, with 10 bases fitting TRBD1. Being an ORF, TRBV5-3 has a function that is uncertain. The CDR3 loop spans 13 amino acids. After removal of 6 bases from V and 5 bases from J, the junction contained 1 base not matched to a gene. The CDR3 region has the DNA TGTGCCAGAACGGGACAGGGGACCGGGGAGCTGTTTTTT. Its translation: CARTGQGTGELFF.

The chain employs TRBV5-4 and TRBJ1-2; 7 bases map to TRBD1. CDR3 size: 15 residues. Germline-derived CDR1 and CDR2 are SGHNT and YYREEE (reference sequence). The ends lost 5 bases at V and 3 bases at J; junction bases unmatched: 10. The CDR3 nucleotides are TGTGCCAGCAGGGTTGGACAGGCGGTTCACTATGGCTACACCTTC. Protein sequence: CASRVGQAVHYGYTF. Full variable domain (remainder filled in from reference TRBV5-4 and TRBJ1-2): ETGVTQSPTHLIKTRGQQVTLRCSSQSGHNTVSWYQQALGQGPQFIFQYYREEENGRGNFPPRFSGLQFPNYSSELNVNALELDDSALYLCASRVGQAVHYGYTFGSGTRLTVV.

This clone occurred a few times. The rearrangement links TRBV4-1 to TRBJ2-3; D gene uncertain. This CDR3 contains 15 residues. Germline V gene lookup returns CDR1 MGHRA and CDR2 YSYEKL. Trimming shortened V by 4 bases and J by 6 bases, and 17 bases separated the two germline ends. CDR3 sequence: CASSPHGLSADTQYF. The DNA of the CDR3 is TGCGCCAGCAGCCCCCATGGGCTTTCTGCGGATACGCAGTATTTT.

The genes are TRBV19 and TRBJ1-5; 7 positions agree with TRBD1. Germline assignment: CDR1 LNHDA and CDR2 SQIVND (reference sequence). Trimming removed 9 bases from V and 1 base from J; junction bases left unmatched: 6. The CDR3 runs 14 residues. CDR3: CASQTGRSNQPQHF. CDR3 bases: TGTGCCAGCCAGACAGGGAGAAGCAATCAGCCCCAGCATTTT.

The rearrangement joins TRBV7-9 to TRBJ2-2; no reliable D call. The germline gives CDR1 SEHNR, CDR2 FQNEAQ (reference sequence). Trimming stripped 3 bases from V and 3 bases from J, with 5 bases between. This CDR3 is built from 13 residues. The CDR3 is CASSFTHTGELFF. CDR3 sequence (DNA): TGTGCCAGCAGCTTTACCCACACCGGGGAGCTGTTTTTT.